This record concerns one T cell receptor (beta chain) sequence. Its antigen is unidentified. The record originates from a study of T cells expressing NK-cell markers. Germline-derived CDR1 and CDR2 are LGHNA and YSLEER. This CDR3 contains 16 residues. TCRdb reanalyzed the 5' RACE reads and collapses them to one entry per CDR3 protein, without DNA. Its table records 550,000 to 600,000 distinct CDR3 sequences. General observations from the study: Expanded clones of NKG2C+ T cells had an unclear HCMV specificity. Among CD8+ T cells from about six donors, dominant NKG2C+ clonotypes accounted for roughly 1.0-7.0%.

The gene calls are TRBV4-3 and TRBJ2-1; TCRdb outputs TRBD2, but without DNA this stays unchecked. Sequenced: blood T cells: a sorted CD56 or NKG2C T cell subset, CD4+ or CD8+ T cells, or bulk PBMC T cells (not recorded which). The clonotype originates from a man aged 18 to 35 in good health. This CDR3 is CASSQLILAGYNEQFF.